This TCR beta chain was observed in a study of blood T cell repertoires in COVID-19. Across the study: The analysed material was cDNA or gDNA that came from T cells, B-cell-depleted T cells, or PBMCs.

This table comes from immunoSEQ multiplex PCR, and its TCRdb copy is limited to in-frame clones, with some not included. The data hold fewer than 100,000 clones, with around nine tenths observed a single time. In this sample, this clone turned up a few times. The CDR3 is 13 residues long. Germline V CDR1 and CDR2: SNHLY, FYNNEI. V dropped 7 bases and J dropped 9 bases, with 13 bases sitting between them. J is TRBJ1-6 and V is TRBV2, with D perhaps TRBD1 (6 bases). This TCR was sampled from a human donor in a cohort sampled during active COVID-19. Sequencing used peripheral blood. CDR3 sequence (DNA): TGTGCCAGCACGGGGGGCGTCGGTTCACCCCTCCACTTT. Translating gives CASTGGVGSPLHF.